These 21 T cell receptor beta chains came from one sample sequenced in a study of cytomegalovirus exposure and HLA in healthy donors. Use of 60 Vbeta and 13 Jbeta primers characterized the PCR. Here immunoSEQ multiplex PCR was the method, and the copy in TCRdb shows in-frame clones only, minus some. The sample lists 110,000 to 150,000 clones; roughly 80% were seen once. Sequencing input: PBMCs. These TCRs come from a woman aged 50 to 60 in good health and CMV-seropositive.

The sample holds a few counts of this clone. The chain is built from TRBV2 and TRBJ2-3; 9 nucleotides match TRBD1. Trimming at V came to 4 bases and at J to 5 bases, leaving 1 base not matched to a gene. Germline CDR1 SNHLY, CDR2 FYNNEI. This CDR3 region has 13 residues. CDR3 coding DNA: TGTGCCAGCAGTGGGGACAGGGAAGATACGCAGTATTTT. This sequence encodes CASSGDREDTQYF.

The V call is TRBV28, the J call TRBJ1-5, with D perhaps TRBD1 (5 bases). The CDR3 has 14 amino acids. Germline CDR1 MDHEN, CDR2 SYDVKM. V was cut by 6 bases and J by 4 bases, with 13 bases left in between. The CDR3 spells CASRLSRGNQPQHF. The CDR3, as DNA: TGTGCCAGCAGGCTGAGCCGGGGGAATCAGCCCCAGCATTTT.

This sequence joins TRBV7-9 and TRBJ1-3; D uncertain. Germline V lookup: CDR1 SEHNR, CDR2 FQNEAQ (reference sequence). Trimming took off 1 base at V and 0 bases at J, with 7 bases between the two ends. The CDR3 extends over 15 amino acids. The CDR3 region has the DNA TGTGCCAGCAGCTTAGGGGCGTACTCTGGAAACACCATATATTTT. This gives the protein CASSLGAYSGNTIYF.

Only a few counts were recorded for this clone. The genes are TRBV6-5 and TRBJ1-4; D unclear. The CDR3 runs 15 residues. Germline CDR1 MNHEY, CDR2 SVGAGI. The germline V and J ends were trimmed by 0 bases and 4 bases, with 9 bases remaining between them. CDR3 coding DNA: TGTGCCAGCAGTTACTCCTACAGCATTAATGAAAAACTGTTTTTT. Its translation is CASSYSYSINEKLFF.

The genes are TRBV5-1 and TRBJ2-3, with D hard to call. Germline CDR1 reads SGHRS; CDR2 reads YFSETQ. The CDR3 is 15 residues long. Trimming took 0 bases from V and 0 from J, leaving 8 bases between them. The CDR3 DNA reads as TGCGCCAGCAGCTTGGGCTACTCGAGCACAGATACGCAGTATTTT. Encoded protein: CASSLGYSSTDTQYF.

V and J are TRBV5-6 and TRBJ2-1; 10 nucleotides align to TRBD2. This CDR3 spans 15 amino acids. The V gene end was trimmed by 0 bases and the J gene end by 9 bases; junction bases not matched to a gene: 6. Germline CDR1 is SGHDT and CDR2 is YYEEEE. The CDR3 region has the DNA TGTGCCAGCAGCTTGGCTAGCGGGGGCCTCTCTGAGCAGTTCTTC. It encodes CASSLASGGLSEQFF.

The rearrangement uses TRBV6-4 and TRBJ2-7; 7 nucleotides align to TRBD1. Looked up from germline, CDR1 is MRHNA and CDR2 is SNTAGT. The CDR3 loop spans 14 amino acids. Trimming cost V 4 bases and J 0 bases; bases outside gene matches: 3. CDR3 protein: CASSANRGSYEQYF. CDR3 sequence (DNA): TGTGCCAGCAGTGCTAACAGGGGCTCCTACGAGCAGTACTTC.

This chain uses TRBV19 with TRBJ2-7; 10 bases agree with TRBD2. With 10 bases clipped from V and 2 bases from J, the junction kept 8 bases outside the gene matches. This CDR3 contains 14 residues. Germline lookup yields CDR1 LNHDA and CDR2 SQIVND (reference sequence). CDR3 sequence (DNA): TGTGCCACCCTGACGAGCGGGGGGGCCTACGAGCAGTACTTC. Translated: CATLTSGGAYEQYF.

The chain joins TRBV5-1 to TRBJ2-7; D gene uncertain. This CDR3 has 13 amino acids. CDR1 SGHRS and CDR2 YFSETQ come from the germline V gene. With 0 bases removed from V and 4 bases from J, the gap between germline ends came to 8 bases. The CDR3 spells CASSLDPVYEQYF. CDR3 bases: TGCGCCAGCAGCTTGGATCCGGTTTACGAGCAGTACTTC. The full variable domain, rest sourced from reference TRBV5-1 and TRBJ2-7, is KAGVTQTPRYLIKTRGQQVTLSCSPISGHRSVSWYQQTPGQGLQFLFEYFSETQRNKGNFPGRFSGRQFSNSRSEMNVSTLELGDSALYLCASSLDPVYEQYFGPGTRLTVT.

This clone was found a few times. V and J are TRBV7-2 and TRBJ1-6; possible D gene TRBD1, 6 bases. This CDR3 is built from 17 residues. With 2 bases removed from V and 7 bases from J, the gap between germline ends came to 18 bases. CDR1 is SGHTA, CDR2 FQGNSA, per germline. The CDR3 DNA sequence: TGTGCCAGCAGCTTATCCCGGGGGGCCAGGGGAAATTCACCCCTCCACTTT. This sequence encodes CASSLSRGARGNSPLHF.

The chain combines TRBV6-6 with TRBJ2-1; 15 bases line up with TRBD2. Germline CDR1 and CDR2: MNHNY and SVGAGI (reference sequence). Trimming at V came to 6 bases and at J to 3 bases, leaving 3 bases not matched to a gene. The CDR3 consists of 16 residues. CDR3 in DNA: TGTGCCAGCAGAATGGGACTAGCGGGGGGCTACAATGAGCAGTTCTTC. It is translated as CASRMGLAGGYNEQFF.

The chain recombines TRBV5-8 with TRBJ1-2; 8 nucleotides align to TRBD1. V was clipped by 0 bases and J by 12 bases; unmatched bases: 4. Germline V gene lookup returns CDR1 SGHTS and CDR2 YDEGEE. The CDR3 contains 12 residues. The CDR3 spells CASSLGTGSNTF. The CDR3 nucleotides read TGTGCCAGCAGCTTGGGGACAGGGTCTAACACCTTC.

The genes are TRBV7-9 and TRBJ1-1; no definite D call. This CDR3 is 14 amino acids long. The V gene lost 1 base and the J gene lost 0 bases, with 6 bases spanning the gap. Germline V gene data show CDR1 as SEHNR and CDR2 as FQNEAQ (reference sequence). The chain's CDR3 is CASSLGTVNTEAFF. The DNA for the CDR3 is TGTGCCAGCAGCTTAGGCACAGTGAACACTGAAGCTTTCTTT. Supplemented by reference TRBV7-9 and TRBJ1-1, the full variable domain reads DTGVSQNPRHKITKRGQNVTFRCDPISEHNRLYWYRQTLGQGPEFLTYFQNEAQLEKSRLLSDRFSAERPKGSFSTLEIQRTEQGDSAMYLCASSLGTVNTEAFFGQGTRLTVV.

The gene calls are TRBV7-2 and TRBJ1-3; a weak D match, TRBD1 (6 bases). Germline V gene lookup returns CDR1 SGHTA and CDR2 FQGNSA. The V and J ends lost 6 bases and 4 bases respectively, with 16 bases between them. The CDR3 length is 15 residues. CDR3 in DNA: TGTGCCAGCAGGCCTACAGGGTACGGCGGAAACACCATATATTTT. Protein sequence: CASRPTGYGGNTIYF.

The chain recombines TRBV5-4 with TRBJ2-3; a weak D match, TRBD2 (5 bases). This CDR3 is 15 amino acids long. The V gene's germline CDR1 is SGHNT and CDR2 YYREEE (reference sequence). V dropped 4 bases and J dropped 1 base, with 13 bases sitting between them. The CDR3, as DNA: TGTGCCAGCAGCCCGGGAACGTCACGCACAGATACGCAGTATTTT. Translation: CASSPGTSRTDTQYF.

This chain links TRBV4-2 with TRBJ2-3; D is possibly TRBD2 (5 bases). The germline V and J ends were trimmed by 5 bases and 0 bases, with 15 bases remaining between them. The germline V gene encodes CDR1 LGHNA and CDR2 YNFKEQ. This CDR3 contains 16 residues. CDR3 region: CASSRNTGSSTDTQYF. CDR3 DNA sequence: TGTGCCAGCAGCAGGAATACGGGGAGTAGCACAGATACGCAGTATTTT.

The J gene is TRBJ2-7, the V gene TRBV18, with 9 bases matching TRBD1. The V and J ends lost 2 bases and 5 bases, in that order; junction bases with no gene match: 10. Germline CDR1 is KGHSH and CDR2 is LQKENI. The CDR3 is 16 residues long. In DNA form, the CDR3 reads TGTGCCAGCTCACCATCCAGAGACAGGGGGATCAACGAGCAGTACTTC. Protein sequence: CASSPSRDRGINEQYF.

This clone was seen more than once but under ten times. The genes are TRBV11-3 and TRBJ2-5, with D uncertain. The CDR3 length is 12 residues. CDR1 is SGHNT and CDR2 is YENEEA in the germline V gene. Trimming took off 5 bases at V and 2 bases at J, with 6 bases between the two ends. DNA for the CDR3: TGTGCCAGCAGCGCCCAGCAAGAGACCCAGTACTTC. Amino acids: CASSAQQETQYF.

A few counts support this clone. The chain carries TRBV7-2 and TRBJ2-1; 12 nucleotides align to TRBD2. The CDR3 runs 16 residues. V shed 5 bases, J shed 3 bases, and the junction held 5 bases outside the gene matches. CDR1 is SGHTA, CDR2 FQGNSA, per germline. The CDR3 sequence is CASSQPGLAGYNEQFF. CDR3 in DNA: TGTGCCAGCAGCCAGCCGGGACTAGCGGGCTACAATGAGCAGTTCTTC.

This clone has a handful of counts. The rearrangement joins TRBV5-1 to TRBJ1-2, with D uncertain. The CDR3 sequence is 13 residues long. From germline, CDR1 is SGHRS and CDR2 YFSETQ. V lost 1 base to trimming and J lost 7 bases, with 11 bases between them. CDR3: CASSLSYSGGYTF. The CDR3 DNA sequence: TGCGCCAGCAGCTTGAGTTACAGCGGTGGCTACACCTTC.

The J gene is TRBJ1-4, the V gene TRBV5-1, with D perhaps TRBD1 (6 bases). This CDR3 is built from 15 residues. From germline, CDR1 is SGHRS and CDR2 YFSETQ. V gave up 0 bases and J gave up 7 bases, with 13 bases separating them. The CDR3 region is CASSLDGGIAEKLFF. CDR3 nucleotides: TGCGCCAGCAGCTTGGATGGGGGCATAGCTGAAAAACTGTTTTTT.